These 27 T cell receptor beta chains share one sample of origin, sequenced in a study of CD8 T cells in ankylosing spondylitis. Their target antigens are unknown. TCRdb analysed the 5' RACE reads with MiXCR anew, one entry per CDR3 protein. The table has roughly 300,000 distinct CDR3 sequences, around 8% seen once. Findings and caveats of the study: Ankylosing spondylitis blood appeared to carry a characteristic TCR beta motif of eight or nine highly homologous variants.

Sequencing was done on a sample of blood, either unsorted or a sorted T cell fraction (not recorded which). The receptor set was obtained from a male donor with ankylosing spondylitis.

Ten or more counts support this clonotype. V gene TRBV29-1 combines with J gene TRBJ1-1; D might be TRBD1 (5 bases). The germline V and J ends were trimmed by 2 bases and 10 bases, with 8 bases remaining between them. The germline CDR1 and CDR2 sequences are SQVTM and ANQGSEA. This CDR3 contains 10 residues. The CDR3 DNA sequence: TGCAGCGTTGAAACGGGGGGAGCTTTCTTT. It translates to CSVETGGAFF.

The J gene is TRBJ2-1, the V gene TRBV11-1; D gene uncertain. Trimming removed 5 bases at V and 3 bases at J, with 14 bases between. The CDR3 contains 15 residues. CDR1 is SGHAT and CDR2 is FQDESV in the germline V gene (reference sequence). CDR3 in DNA: TGTGCCAGCAGCCCCCATCCGAGAAACTACAATGAGCAGTTCTTC. This sequence encodes CASSPHPRNYNEQFF.

This clonotype was seen many times. The V gene is TRBV20-1, the J gene TRBJ1-5, with TRBD1 identical over 11 bases. This CDR3 is 18 amino acids long. Trimming cost V 5 bases and J 2 bases; bases outside gene matches: 14. The germline V gene has CDR1 DFQATT and CDR2 SNEGSKA (reference sequence). CDR3 region: CSADTGTGGSFGNQPQHF. The CDR3 DNA reads TGCAGTGCTGATACCGGGACAGGGGGAAGTTTTGGCAATCAGCCCCAGCATTTT.

J is TRBJ2-1 and V is TRBV20-1; 7 bases agree with TRBD2. The CDR3 is 14 amino acids. The ends lost 3 bases at V and 0 bases at J; junction bases unmatched: 2. Germline CDR1 reads DFQATT; CDR2 reads SNEGSKA (reference sequence). The CDR3 loop is CSASRTSSYNEQFF. CDR3 bases: TGCAGTGCTAGCCGGACTAGCTCCTACAATGAGCAGTTCTTC.

The chain links TRBV28 to TRBJ2-6; 9 bases align to TRBD1. The germline V gene encodes CDR1 MDHEN and CDR2 SYDVKM. This CDR3 has 18 residues. With 2 bases clipped from V and 3 bases from J, the junction kept 8 bases outside the gene matches. The CDR3 bases are TGTGCCAGCAGTTTAGCCGGACAGGGGTCGTTTGGGGCCAACGTCCTGACTTTC. It specifies CASSLAGQGSFGANVLTF.

This clonotype was found many times. The chain is built from TRBV29-1 and TRBJ2-1; the D is unclear. CDR1 is SQVTM, CDR2 ANQGSEA, per germline. This CDR3 is 11 amino acids long. V lost 3 bases and J lost 15, with 15 bases in between. CDR3 nucleotide sequence: TGCAGCGTTGAGGTAGGACCTAGGCGGTTCTTC. This sequence encodes CSVEVGPRRFF.

This clonotype was detected a few times. CDR3 sequence reads: CASSFGAPSYEQYF. The CDR3 region has the DNA TGTGCCAGCAGCTTTGGCGCACCATCCTACGAGCAGTACTTC. The chain couples TRBV7-9 to TRBJ2-7; no definite D call. V was clipped by 3 bases and J by 1 base, with 10 bases between them. The CDR3 totals 14 residues. CDR1 and CDR2 (germline): SEHNR, FQNEAQ (reference sequence).

At least ten counts were recorded for this clonotype. This sequence joins TRBV29-1 and TRBJ2-2; D may match TRBD1 or TRBD2 (5 bases each). Deletions cut 4 bases from V and 6 bases from J, with 18 bases between. Germline CDR1 SQVTM, CDR2 ANQGSEA. The CDR3 has 15 residues. The CDR3 nucleotides are TGCAGCGTTGCTCAGGGCGGGTCAGGCGCCGGGGAGCTGTTTTTT. Translating gives CSVAQGGSGAGELFF.

The chain uses TRBV4-3 and TRBJ2-3; possibly TRBD2 for D (7 bases). Trimming removed 1 base from V and 4 bases from J, with 12 bases in between. Germline V CDR1 and CDR2: LGHNA, YSLEER. The CDR3 covers 15 residues. The CDR3 DNA follows: TGCGCCAGCAGCCAAGGGGAGGGGGGCGCAGATACGCAGTATTTT. As protein: CASSQGEGGADTQYF.

This clonotype was seen ten or more times. The J gene is TRBJ2-7, the V gene TRBV29-1; TRBD1 matches 7 bases. This CDR3 has 16 residues. J lost 1 base, V lost 0 bases, and 9 bases had no gene match. The germline V gene encodes CDR1 SQVTM and CDR2 ANQGSEA. This chain's CDR3 is CSVEDGTVGHSYEQYF. As DNA, the CDR3 is TGCAGCGTTGAAGACGGGACAGTGGGCCATTCCTACGAGCAGTACTTC.

The chain employs TRBV7-9 and TRBJ2-1; 8 bases map to TRBD1. Germline V CDR1 and CDR2: SEHNR, FQNEAQ (reference sequence). After removal of 5 bases from V and 6 bases from J, the junction contained 9 bases not matched to a gene. This CDR3 spans 15 amino acids. CDR3 nucleotides: TGTGCCAGCAGCCGACAGGGGCGGGTCGGCAATGAGCAGTTCTTC. It translates to CASSRQGRVGNEQFF. Complete variable domain (other parts from reference TRBV7-9 and TRBJ2-1): DTGVSQNPRHKITKRGQNVTFRCDPISEHNRLYWYRQTLGQGPEFLTYFQNEAQLEKSRLLSDRFSAERPKGSFSTLEIQRTEQGDSAMYLCASSRQGRVGNEQFFGPGTRLTVL.

The chain couples TRBV7-2 to TRBJ2-7; 11 nucleotides align to TRBD2. The germline gives CDR1 SGHTA, CDR2 FQGNSA. The CDR3 is 15 residues long. The J segment lost 4 bases and the V segment lost 5 bases, leaving 7 bases of the junction unmatched. CDR3 bases: TGTGCCAGCAGCATGGGACTAGCGGACTTTTACGAGCAGTACTTC. It translates to CASSMGLADFYEQYF.

There are a few counts of this clonotype. The chain combines TRBV6-1 with TRBJ1-2, with TRBD1 as a possible D gene (5 bases). V lost 6 bases and J lost 6, with 23 bases in between. Germline V gene data show CDR1 as MNHNS and CDR2 as SASEGT. The CDR3 totals 16 residues. Here the CDR3 reads CASRGGVLNAAHGYTF. CDR3 bases: TGTGCCAGCAGGGGAGGGGTCCTTAACGCGGCCCATGGCTACACCTTC.

V gene TRBV5-1 combines with J gene TRBJ2-1; weak D call: TRBD2 (6 bases). The germline gives CDR1 SGHRS, CDR2 YFSETQ. This CDR3 is 12 amino acids long. V dropped 0 bases and J dropped 13 bases, with 11 bases sitting between them. The CDR3 nucleotides are TGCGCCAGCAGCTTGGACTGGGGGGTTCAGTTCTTC. Its protein is CASSLDWGVQFF.

This clonotype was recorded at least ten times. The V and J genes are TRBV29-1 and TRBJ2-1, with 9 bases aligning to TRBD2. Germline CDR1 is SQVTM and CDR2 is ANQGSEA. V lost 7 bases to trimming and J lost 2 bases; unmatched junction nucleotides: 3. The CDR3 is 13 amino acids. In DNA, the CDR3 is TGCAGCGGCCGACTAGCGGCCTACAATGAGCAGTTCTTC. Translated, it gives CSGRLAAYNEQFF.

This chain uses TRBV12-3 or TRBV12-4 with TRBJ1-1, with D possibly matching TRBD1 (5 bases). V was shortened by 3 bases and J by 1 base, with 9 bases between the two germline ends. CDR3 length equals 14 residues. The CDR3: CASSLWGPNTEAFF. In DNA form, the CDR3 reads TGTGCCAGCAGTTTGTGGGGCCCGAACACTGAAGCTTTCTTT.

This clonotype showed up just a few times. The V and J genes are TRBV18 and TRBJ2-7; 12 bases are a match to TRBD2. The CDR3 sequence is 15 residues long. CDR1 is KGHSH and CDR2 is LQKENI in the germline V gene. The trim removed 3 bases at V and 6 bases at J, leaving 6 bases unmatched. The CDR3 nucleotides read TGTGCCAGCTCACCGCTGACTAGCGGGAGATCCGAGCAGTACTTC. Its protein product is CASSPLTSGRSEQYF.

There are a few counts of this clonotype. The chain carries TRBV11-2 and TRBJ2-3; 10 bases are shared with TRBD2. Unmatched junction bases numbered 20, after V lost 4 bases and J lost 7 bases. Germline V gives CDR1 SGHAT, CDR2 FQNNGV. The CDR3 has 19 residues. The chain's CDR3 is CASSSPFPRAGGRGYTQYF. The CDR3 nucleotides read TGTGCCAGCAGCTCCCCCTTCCCACGAGCGGGAGGGCGGGGATATACGCAGTATTTT. Drawing the rest from reference TRBV11-2 and TRBJ2-3, the complete variable domain is EAGVAQSPRYKIIEKRQSVAFWCNPISGHATLYWYQQILGQGPKLLIQFQNNGVVDDSQLPKDRFSAERLKGVDSTLKIQPAKLEDSAVYLCASSSPFPRAGGRGYTQYFGPGTRLTVL.

The chain joins TRBV29-1 to TRBJ2-1; a weak D match, TRBD1 (7 bases). This CDR3 has 19 residues. Trimming removed 4 bases at V and 6 bases at J, with 31 bases between. The germline CDR1 and CDR2 sequences are SQVTM and ANQGSEA. CDR3 coding DNA: TGCAGCGTTGGGGATCCGAGACAGGGTTCCGGGAGACTCCGCAATGAGCAGTTCTTC. This sequence encodes CSVGDPRQGSGRLRNEQFF.

Only a few counts were recorded for this clonotype. V is TRBV27 and J is TRBJ2-1; possible D gene TRBD2, 6 bases. The CDR3 has 16 amino acids. From germline, CDR1 is MNHEY and CDR2 SMNVEV (reference sequence). V dropped 6 bases and J dropped 3 bases, with 18 bases sitting between them. The chain's CDR3 is CASRARSGGIYNEQFF. CDR3 bases: TGTGCCAGCAGGGCCAGGAGCGGAGGGATCTACAATGAGCAGTTCTTC.

This clonotype was seen ten or more times. The chain's CDR3 is CATSRDRFYEQYF. The CDR3 region has the DNA TGTGCCACCAGCAGAGATCGATTCTACGAGCAGTACTTC. The chain is built from TRBV15 and TRBJ2-7; D is unclear. Trimming left V 0 bases short and J 3 bases short, with 6 bases between. The CDR3 is 13 residues long. Germline loops: CDR1 LNHNV, CDR2 YYDKDF (reference sequence).

This clonotype was counted a few times. CDR3 DNA sequence: TGTGCCAGCAGCCGGGACGGGAGACAGGGTTCCTACGAGCAGTACTTC. Its protein is CASSRDGRQGSYEQYF. The genes are TRBV5-8 and TRBJ2-7; D perhaps matches TRBD1 (7 bases). Germline V gene lookup returns CDR1 SGHTS and CDR2 YDEGEE. CDR3 size: 16 residues. With 4 bases removed from V and 1 base from J, the gap between germline ends came to 18 bases. The variable domain in full, with the rest retrieved from reference TRBV5-8 and TRBJ2-7, is EAGVTQSPTHLIKTRGQQATLRCSPISGHTSVYWYQQALGLGLQFLLWYDEGEERNRGNFPPRFSGRQFPNYSSELNVNALELEDSALYLCASSRDGRQGSYEQYFGPGTRLTVT.

This clonotype turned up a few times. This chain links TRBV20-1 with TRBJ1-1, with 9 bases matching TRBD1. There are 14 residues in the CDR3. Losses at the gene ends were 6 bases for V and 6 bases for J; bases not matched to a gene: 11. Germline V gene sequence: CDR1 DFQATT, CDR2 SNEGSKA (reference sequence). Here the CDR3 DNA reads TGCAGTGCCCAATCGGGACAGGGTTCATCTGAAGCTTTCTTT. Its protein product is CSAQSGQGSSEAFF.

The chain has TRBV5-1 and TRBJ2-7; 8 bases match TRBD1. V lost 2 bases to trimming and J lost 5 bases; unmatched junction nucleotides: 9. This CDR3 region has 15 residues. CDR1 is SGHRS, CDR2 YFSETQ, per germline. In DNA form, the CDR3 reads TGCGCCAGCAGCTTTAGAGCCCCGGACAGGGACGAGCAGTACTTC. Encoded protein: CASSFRAPDRDEQYF.

This clonotype turned up a few times. This sequence joins TRBV5-1 and TRBJ2-3; TRBD1 matches 12 bases. From germline, CDR1 is SGHRS and CDR2 YFSETQ. CDR3 length: 18 residues. The V gene end was trimmed by 0 bases and the J gene end by 3 bases; junction bases not matched to a gene: 8. Written as DNA, the CDR3 is TGCGCCAGCAGCTTGGACCCACGGGACAGGGGGCGGACAGATACGCAGTATTTT. Its translation: CASSLDPRDRGRTDTQYF.

This clonotype has only a few counts. J is TRBJ2-4 and V is TRBV18, with D possibly TRBD1 on 6 matching bases. CDR1 and CDR2 (germline): KGHSH, LQKENI. The CDR3 runs to 14 residues. With 2 bases removed from V and 6 bases from J, the gap between germline ends came to 11 bases. Here the CDR3 DNA reads TGTGCCAGCTCACCAACAGGGACGGGAAACATTCAGTACTTC. Protein sequence: CASSPTGTGNIQYF. The whole variable domain, filled in from reference TRBV18 and TRBJ2-4, reads NAGVMQNPRHLVRRRGQEARLRCSPMKGHSHVYWYRQLPEEGLKFMVYLQKENIIDESGMPKERFSAEFPKEGPSILRIQQVVRGDSAAYFCASSPTGTGNIQYFGAGTRLSVL.

The genes are TRBV27 and TRBJ2-7, with D tentatively TRBD2 (6 bases). V lost 0 bases and J 1 base, leaving 10 bases between the germline ends. The germline V gene has CDR1 MNHEY and CDR2 SMNVEV (reference sequence). This CDR3 has 15 residues. The CDR3 coding sequence is TGTGCCAGCAGTTTATCTGCTGGGGGGTCCTACGAGCAGTACTTC. Translating it yields CASSLSAGGSYEQYF.